This T cell receptor (beta chain) originates from a study of CD8 T cells in Susac syndrome. After extraction with the RNeasy kit, about 0.45 to 1 ug of the RNA was reverse transcribed using random hexamers. Amplification of the TCR beta CDR3 was carried out by immunoSEQ multiplex PCR, which spanned a total of 54 Vbeta and 13 Jbeta segments. TCRdb reprocessed the immunoSEQ multiplex PCR reads with MiXCR, giving one entry per CDR3 protein. The sample includes 100,000 to 150,000 distinct CDR3 sequences, 90% to 95% seen only once; the top ten take more than 0.095%. Per the germline V gene, CDR1 is MDHEN and CDR2 is SYDVKM. The CDR3 length is 11 residues. The V gene lost 8 bases and the J gene lost 5 bases, with 9 bases spanning the gap. In blood CD8+ and CD4+ T cells, TCR beta underwent sequencing. Healthy donors constituted the control group, matched for age and sex.

V usage is TRBV28 and J usage is TRBJ2-5; no clear D. This clonotype originated in a human donor in good health. Sequencing was carried out using CD4+ T cells from PBMCs. The chain's CDR3 is CASALRETQYF. The DNA for the CDR3 is TGTGCCAGCGCCCTAAGGGAGACCCAGTACTTC.